Given below is one T cell receptor (beta chain) in context. The sample belongs to a study of T cell changes during pregnancy in multiple sclerosis. Profiling relied on immunoSEQ multiplex PCR, and the TCRdb table lists in-frame clones only, not all of them. Found here are tens of thousands of clones, 91% of them singletons; the top ten hold more than 1.5%. The CDR3 loop spans 17 amino acids. V lost 6 bases, J lost 2 bases, and 14 bases stayed unmatched. Per the germline V gene, CDR1 is MDHEN and CDR2 is SYDVKM. The chain uses TRBV28 and TRBJ2-7; 9 bases line up with TRBD1. The source is a female donor in good health, enrolled as a control in a pregnancy study. This specimen was peripheral blood, taken after pregnancy. The CDR3 nucleotides are TGTGCCAGCAGGCGGGACCATCTTGACAGGGGGGCCTACGAGCAGTACTTC. Residues: CASRRDHLDRGAYEQYF. Full variable domain (outside the CDR3, taken from reference TRBV28 and TRBJ2-7): DVKVTQSSRYLVKRTGEKVFLECVQDMDHENMFWYRQDPGLGLRLIYFSYDVKMKEKGDIPEGYSVSREKKERFSLILESASTNQTSMYLCASRRDHLDRGAYEQYFGPGTRLTVT.